The sample holds many counts of the clone carrying this T cell receptor (beta chain). The data were obtained in a study of T cells in Graves' hyperthyroidism and ophthalmopathy. V lost 0 bases and J lost 7, with 9 bases in between. Germline V lookup: CDR1 SGHAT, CDR2 FQNNGV. This CDR3 spans 13 amino acids. Using RNA transcripts as the source, TCR beta CDR3 regions were amplified. HTBI primers drove first-round RT-PCR of the TCR CDR3. TCRdb reprocessed the multiplex PCR reads via MiXCR and lists one record per CDR3 protein. The table lists some 500,000 distinct CDR3 sequences, about 15% of them singletons.

This TCR came from a woman between 18 and 29 years old with Graves' hyperthyroidism. The sequenced sample consisted of blood. The chain joins TRBV11-2 to TRBJ1-2, with unresolved D. DNA of the CDR3: TGTGCCAGCAGCTTAGACAGTTTCGTTGGCTACACCTTC. This codes for CASSLDSFVGYTF.